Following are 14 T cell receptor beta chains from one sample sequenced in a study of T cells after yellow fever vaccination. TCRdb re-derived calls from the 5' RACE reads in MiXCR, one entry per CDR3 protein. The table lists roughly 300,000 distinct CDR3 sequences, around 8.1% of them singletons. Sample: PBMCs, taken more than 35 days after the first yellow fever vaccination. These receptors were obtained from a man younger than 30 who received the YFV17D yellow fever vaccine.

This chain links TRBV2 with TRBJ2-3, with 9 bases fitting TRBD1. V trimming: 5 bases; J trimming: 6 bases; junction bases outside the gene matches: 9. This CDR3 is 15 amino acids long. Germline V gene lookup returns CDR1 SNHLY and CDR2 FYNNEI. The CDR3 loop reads CASSFRDRDADTQYF. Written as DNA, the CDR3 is TGTGCCAGCAGTTTTCGGGACAGGGATGCCGATACGCAGTATTTT.

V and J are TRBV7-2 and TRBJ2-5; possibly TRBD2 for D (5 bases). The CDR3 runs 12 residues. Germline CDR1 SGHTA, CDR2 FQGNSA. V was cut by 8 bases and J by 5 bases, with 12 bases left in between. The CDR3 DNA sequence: TGTGCCAGCGGCGATCGAGGGGAGACCCAGTACTTC. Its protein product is CASGDRGETQYF. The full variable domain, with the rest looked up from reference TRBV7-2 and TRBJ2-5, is GAGVSQSPSNKVTEKGKDVELRCDPISGHTALYWYRQSLGQGLEFLIYFQGNSAPDKSGLPSDRFSAERTGGSVSTLTIQRTQQEDSAVYLCASGDRGETQYFGPGTRLLVL.

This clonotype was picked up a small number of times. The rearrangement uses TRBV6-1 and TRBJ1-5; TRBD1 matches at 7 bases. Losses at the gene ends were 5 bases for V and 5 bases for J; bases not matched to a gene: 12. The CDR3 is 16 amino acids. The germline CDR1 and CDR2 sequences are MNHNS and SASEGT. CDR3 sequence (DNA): TGTGCCAGCAGTCAATCGCACCGACAGGGCGATCAGCCCCAGCATTTT. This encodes CASSQSHRQGDQPQHF.

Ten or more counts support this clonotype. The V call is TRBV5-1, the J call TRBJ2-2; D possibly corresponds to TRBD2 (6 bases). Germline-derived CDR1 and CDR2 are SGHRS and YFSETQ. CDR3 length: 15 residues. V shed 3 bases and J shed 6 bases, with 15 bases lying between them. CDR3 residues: CASSWSGGEAGELFF. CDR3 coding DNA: TGCGCCAGCAGCTGGTCAGGAGGGGAAGCCGGGGAGCTGTTTTTT.

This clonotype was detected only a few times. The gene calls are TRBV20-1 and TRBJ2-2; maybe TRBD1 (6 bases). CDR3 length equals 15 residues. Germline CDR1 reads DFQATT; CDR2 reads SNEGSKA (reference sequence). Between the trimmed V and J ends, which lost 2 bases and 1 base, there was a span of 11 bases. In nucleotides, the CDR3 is TGCAGTGCTAGACCACAGGGCCGGAACACCGGGGAGCTGTTTTTT. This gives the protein CSARPQGRNTGELFF.

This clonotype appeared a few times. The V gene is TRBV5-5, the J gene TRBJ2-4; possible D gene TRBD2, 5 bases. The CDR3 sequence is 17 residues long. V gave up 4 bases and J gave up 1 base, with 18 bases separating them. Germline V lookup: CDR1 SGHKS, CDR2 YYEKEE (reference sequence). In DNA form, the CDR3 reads TGTGCCAGCAGCCCTCCTCGGTGGGAGTTGGCCAAAAACATTCAGTACTTC. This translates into CASSPPRWELAKNIQYF.

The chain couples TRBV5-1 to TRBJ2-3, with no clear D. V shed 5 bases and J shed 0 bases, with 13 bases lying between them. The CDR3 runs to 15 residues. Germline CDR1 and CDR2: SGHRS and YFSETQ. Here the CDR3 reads CASSFQPASTDTQYF. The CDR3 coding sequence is TGCGCCAGCAGTTTCCAACCAGCTAGCACAGATACGCAGTATTTT.

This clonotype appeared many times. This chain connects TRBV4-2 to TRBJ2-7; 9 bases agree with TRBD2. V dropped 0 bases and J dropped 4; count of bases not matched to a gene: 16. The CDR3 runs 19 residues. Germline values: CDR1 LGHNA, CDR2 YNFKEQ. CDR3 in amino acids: CASSQEEGGGASETYEQYF. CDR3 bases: TGTGCCAGCAGCCAAGAAGAGGGCGGGGGGGCCTCAGAGACATACGAGCAGTACTTC.

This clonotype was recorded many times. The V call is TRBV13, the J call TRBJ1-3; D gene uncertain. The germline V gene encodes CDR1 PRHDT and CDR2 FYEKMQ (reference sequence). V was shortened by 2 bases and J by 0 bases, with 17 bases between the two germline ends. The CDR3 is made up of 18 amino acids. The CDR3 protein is CASSLFPVAGFSGNTIYF. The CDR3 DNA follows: TGTGCCAGCAGCTTATTTCCGGTCGCGGGATTCTCTGGAAACACCATATATTTT.

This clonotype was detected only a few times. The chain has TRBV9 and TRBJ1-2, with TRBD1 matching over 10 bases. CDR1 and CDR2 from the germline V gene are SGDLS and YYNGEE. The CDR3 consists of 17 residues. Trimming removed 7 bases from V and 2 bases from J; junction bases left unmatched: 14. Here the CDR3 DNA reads TGTGCCAGCTCCTACCGGACAGGGGGTAGAACCAACTATGGCTACACCTTC. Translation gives CASSYRTGGRTNYGYTF.

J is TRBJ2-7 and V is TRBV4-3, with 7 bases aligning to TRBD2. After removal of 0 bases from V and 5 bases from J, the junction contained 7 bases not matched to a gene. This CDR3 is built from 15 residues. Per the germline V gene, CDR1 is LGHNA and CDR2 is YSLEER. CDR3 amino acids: CASSQDLGEGDEQYF. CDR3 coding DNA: TGCGCCAGCAGCCAAGATTTGGGGGAGGGCGACGAGCAGTACTTC.

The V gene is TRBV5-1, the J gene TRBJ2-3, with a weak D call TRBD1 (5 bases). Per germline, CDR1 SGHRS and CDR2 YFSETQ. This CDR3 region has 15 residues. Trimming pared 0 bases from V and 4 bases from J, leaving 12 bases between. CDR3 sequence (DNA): TGCGCCAGCAGCTTGGGGGGCGCGAGTGCAGATACGCAGTATTTT. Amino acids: CASSLGGASADTQYF.

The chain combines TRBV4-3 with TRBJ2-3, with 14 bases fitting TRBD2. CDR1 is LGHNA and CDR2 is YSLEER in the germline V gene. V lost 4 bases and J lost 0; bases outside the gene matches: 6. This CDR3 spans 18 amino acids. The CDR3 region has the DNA TGCGCCAGCAGCCCCAGACTAGCGGGGGGGGGGAGCACAGATACGCAGTATTTT. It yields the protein CASSPRLAGGGSTDTQYF.

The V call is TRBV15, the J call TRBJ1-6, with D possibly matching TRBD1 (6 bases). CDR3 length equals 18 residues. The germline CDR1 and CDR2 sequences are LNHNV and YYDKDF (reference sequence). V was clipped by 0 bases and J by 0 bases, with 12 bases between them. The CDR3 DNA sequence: TGTGCCACCAGCAGAGACTCAGGGACAAGCTCCTATAATTCACCCCTCCACTTT. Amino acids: CATSRDSGTSSYNSPLHF.